These 19 T cell receptor beta chains came from one sample sequenced in a study of technical replicates of blood from a few donors. Measured with immunoSEQ multiplex PCR; TCRdb has only the in-frame clones, and not every one. Seen here are around 70,000 clones, approximately 94% observed once, and the top ten hold under 0.5%. Sequenced sample: T cells isolated from PBMCs. These receptors were collected from a human donor in good health.

The chain carries TRBV28 and TRBJ2-7, with D possibly TRBD2 on 6 matching bases. The V gene's germline CDR1 is MDHEN and CDR2 SYDVKM. Trimming took off 6 bases at V and 0 bases at J, with 15 bases between the two ends. This CDR3 comprises 15 residues. The CDR3 reads CASRGPGTFSYEQYF. The CDR3 DNA reads TGTGCCAGCAGGGGACCCGGGACTTTCTCCTACGAGCAGTACTTC.

The gene calls are TRBV2 and TRBJ1-5; 9 positions agree with TRBD1. CDR1 and CDR2 from the germline V gene are SNHLY and FYNNEI. The CDR3 covers 18 residues. V shed 6 bases and J 0 bases; nucleotides not matched to a gene: 12. The CDR3 nucleotides are TGTGCCAGCAGGCAGCCACAGGGGGCCTTGAATAGCAATCAGCCCCAGCATTTT. Its translation: CASRQPQGALNSNQPQHF.

V is TRBV30 and J is TRBJ2-1; 10 bases agree with TRBD2. Trimming removed 2 bases from V and 4 bases from J; junction bases left unmatched: 8. Per the germline V gene, CDR1 is GTSNPN and CDR2 is SVGIG (reference sequence). There are 16 residues in the CDR3. CDR3 nucleotides: TGTGCCTGGAGTAGCGGGAGGGCTTGGATTTACAATGAGCAGTTCTTC. As protein: CAWSSGRAWIYNEQFF.

The V and J genes are TRBV29-1 and TRBJ1-1; no reliable D call. CDR3 length: 13 amino acids. Germline CDR1 SQVTM, CDR2 ANQGSEA. Trimming shortened V by 2 bases and J by 5 bases, and 12 bases separated the two germline ends. Here the CDR3 DNA reads TGCAGCGTTGAACCGAGGGTGGGGACTGAAGCTTTCTTT. As protein: CSVEPRVGTEAFF.

This clone was seen once. The V gene is TRBV29-1, the J gene TRBJ2-3, with 9 bases aligning to TRBD1. Germline V gene data show CDR1 as SQVTM and CDR2 as ANQGSEA. This CDR3 comprises 17 residues. V lost 4 bases and J lost 1; bases outside the gene matches: 12. CDR3 sequence reads: CSVGGRTGVGGTDTQYF. In DNA, the CDR3 is TGCAGCGTTGGGGGTCGGACAGGGGTGGGGGGCACAGATACGCAGTATTTT.

The rearrangement links TRBV27 to TRBJ1-5, with 7 bases that match TRBD1. V dropped 7 bases and J dropped 6; count of bases not matched to a gene: 12. Germline CDR1 and CDR2: MNHEY and SMNVEV (reference sequence). CDR3 length: 15 residues. The CDR3 region is CASTPSATGFQPQHF. CDR3 bases: TGTGCCAGCACCCCCTCCGCGACAGGGTTTCAGCCCCAGCATTTT.

The gene calls are TRBV6-5 and TRBJ1-6, with 7 bases identical to TRBD1. This CDR3 is built from 13 residues. After removal of 8 bases from V and 7 bases from J, the junction contained 5 bases not matched to a gene. Per germline, CDR1 MNHEY and CDR2 SVGAGI. The CDR3 bases are TGTGCCAGCTATGGACAGGCGAATTCACCCCTCCACTTT. Its translation is CASYGQANSPLHF.

The genes are TRBV4-2 and TRBJ2-3, with unresolved D. Trimming shortened V by 0 bases and J by 0 bases, and 13 bases separated the two germline ends. The CDR3 sequence is 17 residues long. CDR1 is LGHNA and CDR2 is YNFKEQ in the germline V gene. The CDR3 DNA reads TGTGCCAGCAGCCAAGATGCGGCGGCACCTAGCACAGATACGCAGTATTTT. It is translated as CASSQDAAAPSTDTQYF.

The chain is built from TRBV9 and TRBJ2-7; weak D call: TRBD2 (7 bases). V lost 0 bases to trimming and J lost 4 bases, with 20 bases between them. The CDR3 loop spans 17 amino acids. The V gene's germline CDR1 is SGDLS and CDR2 YYNGEE. This CDR3 is CASSVDPGGGSWYEQYF. CDR3 nucleotide sequence: TGTGCCAGCAGCGTAGACCCGGGGGGCGGGAGTTGGTACGAGCAGTACTTC.

This chain uses TRBV19 with TRBJ2-1, with 7 nucleotides matching TRBD2. The CDR3 loop spans 14 amino acids. Losses at the gene ends were 1 base for V and 6 bases for J; bases not matched to a gene: 3. Per the germline V gene, CDR1 is LNHDA and CDR2 is SQIVND (reference sequence). CDR3 in amino acids: CASSIGGRGNEQFF. The CDR3 DNA follows: TGTGCCAGTAGTATAGGGGGGAGGGGCAATGAGCAGTTCTTC.

This chain joins TRBV7-9 and TRBJ2-2; 7 nucleotides line up with TRBD2. The CDR3 has 14 residues. CDR1 and CDR2 (germline): SEHNR, FQNEAQ (reference sequence). Trimming took 8 bases from V and 2 from J; bases not matched to a gene: 5. The CDR3 DNA sequence: TGTGCCAGCCCTGAGCGGGATAACACCGGGGAGCTGTTTTTT. Its translation: CASPERDNTGELFF.

This clone was observed a few times. The chain employs TRBV2 and TRBJ1-2, with TRBD1 identical over 7 bases. In germline, CDR1 is SNHLY, CDR2 FYNNEI. The CDR3 is made up of 12 amino acids. Unmatched junction bases numbered 2, after V lost 6 bases and J lost 4 bases. CDR3 residues: CASRGDSYGYTF. The CDR3 bases are TGTGCCAGCAGAGGGGACAGCTATGGCTACACCTTC.

This chain connects TRBV5-6 to TRBJ2-7, with a possible D match to TRBD1 (6 bases). Looked up from germline, CDR1 is SGHDT and CDR2 is YYEEEE. Between the trimmed V and J ends, which lost 0 bases and 3 bases, there was a span of 13 bases. CDR3 length: 15 residues. The CDR3 sequence: CASSLVAGESYEQYF. Here the CDR3 DNA reads TGTGCCAGCAGCTTGGTTGCAGGGGAAAGCTACGAGCAGTACTTC.

V is TRBV6-1 and J is TRBJ1-1; D might be TRBD1 (5 bases). This CDR3 is built from 13 residues. The germline gives CDR1 MNHNS, CDR2 SASEGT. Deletions cut 4 bases from V and 3 bases from J, with 9 bases between. The CDR3 region is CASSGQGYTEAFF. CDR3 bases: TGTGCCAGCAGTGGCCAGGGCTACACTGAAGCTTTCTTT.

This chain joins TRBV7-3 and TRBJ2-7; perhaps TRBD2 as D (5 bases). CDR1 and CDR2 from the germline V gene are SGHTA and FQGTGA. The CDR3 loop spans 14 amino acids. V lost 2 bases to trimming and J lost 0 bases, with 8 bases between them. The CDR3 region has the DNA TGTGCCAGCAGCTTAGACGGGGACTCCTACGAGCAGTACTTC. Amino acids: CASSLDGDSYEQYF.

This sequence joins TRBV11-3 and TRBJ2-1, with TRBD2 matching 14 bases. Trimming removed 5 bases from V and 8 bases from J; junction bases left unmatched: 8. The CDR3 loop spans 16 amino acids. Germline loops: CDR1 SGHNT, CDR2 YENEEA. CDR3 sequence reads: CASSVGTSGSFDEQFF. The CDR3 nucleotides read TGTGCCAGCAGCGTCGGGACTAGCGGGAGTTTCGATGAGCAGTTCTTC.

The chain has TRBV7-3 and TRBJ2-7, with TRBD2 matching 8 bases. The CDR3 covers 14 residues. Germline V gene lookup returns CDR1 SGHTA and CDR2 FQGTGA. With V trimmed by 3 bases and J by 0 bases, 1 base remained unmatched. Here the CDR3 reads CASSLGTSSYEQYF. Here the CDR3 DNA reads TGTGCCAGCAGCTTGGGGACTAGCTCCTACGAGCAGTACTTC.

This chain uses TRBV5-1 with TRBJ1-1; 9 bases match TRBD1. This CDR3 is built from 17 residues. Germline V lookup: CDR1 SGHRS, CDR2 YFSETQ. Germline trimming cut 0 bases from V and 1 base from J; bases unmatched to any gene: 7. The CDR3 region has the DNA TGCGCCAGCAGCTTGGGACAGGGGGGGATGAGGAACACTGAAGCTTTCTTT. It specifies CASSLGQGGMRNTEAFF.

This clone was detected only a few times. The gene calls are TRBV9 and TRBJ1-3, with TRBD1 as a possible D gene (5 bases). Trimming stripped 6 bases from V and 0 bases from J, with 10 bases between. The germline CDR1 and CDR2 sequences are SGDLS and YYNGEE. The CDR3 runs to 14 residues. Here the CDR3 DNA reads TGTGCCAGCACAACAGGCTACTCTGGAAACACCATATATTTT. Translation gives CASTTGYSGNTIYF.